Sequencing of this T cell receptor (beta chain) was carried out in a study of a mutant IDH1 vaccine in newly diagnosed glioma (dated by TCRdb to about 2021). Background for the entire study: In the chemotherapy-containing groups, vaccination started alongside temozolomide cycles, whereas in patients who had radiotherapy alone it started 4-6 weeks after radiotherapy. The approximately 32 treated patients were roughly 60% male and 37.5% female, with a mean age of around 40 years. Prior to enrollment, patients had been given standard therapy consisting of radiotherapy alone, temozolomide alone, or radiochemotherapy with temozolomide, with the combination given to most patients. The week-35 safety follow-up was designated visit V12, and the week-47 end of study was designated visit V13. Six visits were used for peripheral blood collection: V03 (baseline), V05, V07, V10, V12 and V13. For exploratory analyses, around 23 treated patients had longitudinal TCRB deep sequencing done wherever samples were available.

Points on this clone: There is no known antigen for this receptor. No much larger clonotype is one base removed from it; base qualities were not supplied.

The protocol used for the library was the immunoSEQ multiplex PCR assay. Rearranged TCR beta chain sequences were amplified using the hsTCRB Kit according to the manufacturer's protocol. TCRB libraries were sequenced on an Illumina MiSeq. The published analysis was carried out like this. The kit vendor's proprietary platform handled demultiplexing, trimming and gene mapping. TCRdb took this table from immuneACCESS and kept in-frame rearrangements with V and J called. Such tables lack part of the clones; where checked against another copy, unresolved V genes explain under half of the gap, and the rest is unexplained. V, J and clone size derive from that table, while D and trimming were established from the DNA sequence. Within this sample are about 68,000 clones, with roughly 80% of them counted one time only. Around 12% of the sample belongs to the ten largest clones. Based on the germline V gene (reference sequence), the CDR1 and CDR2 sequences are LNHNV and YYDKDF. The CDR3, cysteine through phenylalanine, is 15 amino acids long. Only the CDR3 DNA is retained, 45 bases long and in frame from the first base. V is trimmed back by 5 bases and J by 6 bases, and the junction contains 9 bases that no gene match accounts for.

The time point tag for this specimen amounts to: week 35, safety follow-up. Each vaccine dose, consisting of 300 ug of a 20-mer mutant IDH1 peptide in Montanide, was administered subcutaneously with topical imiquimod. Eight vaccinations were administered to patients in weeks 1, 3, 5, 7, 11, 15, 19 and 23, corresponding to visits V03 through V10. All donors had newly diagnosed IDH1-mutant astrocytomas of WHO grade 3 or 4 that showed loss of nuclear ATRX. The samples were drawn from NOA16, a multicentre, single-arm, open-label phase I trial in Germany that tested a mutant IDH1 peptide vaccine in humans for the first time. Genomic DNA for TCRB sequencing was extracted from EDTA blood using the DNeasy Blood and Tissue Kit. Beyond this particular receptor, the publication reports: Pseudoprogression seemed to be unrelated to changes in the top peripheral T cell clonotypes found by TCRB sequencing. Immune responses induced by the vaccine were seen in approximately 93% of patients across multiple MHC alleles. Availability determined which PBMC samples were chosen for TCRB deep sequencing. The authors noted that analyses of patient blood samples could not be reproduced because of sample limitations.

The source was PBMCs, collected from a glioma patient whose treatment included an IDH1 peptide vaccine. The sequence is built from TRBV15 and TRBJ1-5; 8 junctional bases match TRBD1. This TCR was recovered from a man younger than 30 with glioma. The CDR3: CATSGDRGSGQPQHF. The DNA sequence follows: TGTGCCACCAGCGGCGACAGGGGATCCGGTCAGCCCCAGCATTTT.